This T cell receptor beta chain came from a study of shared clonotypes between healthy human individuals. Method: immunoSEQ multiplex PCR; TCRdb's copy keeps in-frame clones and lacks some. Here the sample spans 2,500,000 or so clones, just under 95% being singletons. The V segment lost 7 bases and the J segment 8 bases; nucleotides outside the gene matches: 20. The CDR3 length is 17 residues. Germline V gene sequence: CDR1 ENHRY, CDR2 SYGVKD. The sequenced material came from naive CD4+ T cells from PBMCs. Subset indicated: CD45RA+ positively selected. V usage is TRBV10-3 and J usage is TRBJ2-3, with 8 positions matching TRBD1. The TCR comes from a man between 18 and 29 years old in good health. Some clones in this sample may be carry-over from other donors' samples. The CDR3 coding sequence is TGTGCCATCATGAGCCCCGCGGCAGGGGGCGCGAACCTTACGCAGTATTTT. It encodes CAIMSPAAGGANLTQYF.